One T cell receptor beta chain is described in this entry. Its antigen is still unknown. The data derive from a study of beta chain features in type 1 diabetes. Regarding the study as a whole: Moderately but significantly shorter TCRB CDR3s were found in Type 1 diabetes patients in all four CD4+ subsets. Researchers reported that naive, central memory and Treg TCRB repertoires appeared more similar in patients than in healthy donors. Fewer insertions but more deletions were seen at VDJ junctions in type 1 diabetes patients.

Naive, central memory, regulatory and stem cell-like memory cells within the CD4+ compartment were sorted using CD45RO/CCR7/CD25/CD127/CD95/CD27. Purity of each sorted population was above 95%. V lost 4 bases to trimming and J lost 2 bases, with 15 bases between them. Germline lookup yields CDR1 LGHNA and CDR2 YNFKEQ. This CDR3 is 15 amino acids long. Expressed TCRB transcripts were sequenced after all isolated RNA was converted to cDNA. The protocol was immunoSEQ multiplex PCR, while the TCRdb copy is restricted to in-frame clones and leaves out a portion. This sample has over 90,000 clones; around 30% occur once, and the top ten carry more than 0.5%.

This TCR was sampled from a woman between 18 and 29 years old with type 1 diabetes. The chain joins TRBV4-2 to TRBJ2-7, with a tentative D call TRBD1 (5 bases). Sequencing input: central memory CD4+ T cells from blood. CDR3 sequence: CASSPGPIGAYEQYF. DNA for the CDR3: TGTGCCAGCAGCCCAGGGCCTATCGGAGCCTACGAGCAGTACTTC.